The 8 T cell receptor beta chains below come from one sample, sequenced in a study of radiotherapy plus CTLA-4 blockade in lung cancer. Sequenced by immunoSEQ multiplex PCR; TCRdb stores in-frame clones only, minus some. The data hold around 44,000 clones, with 77% observed a single time. The sequencing here drew on peripheral blood, taken from a patient treated with radiotherapy plus ipilimumab. These receptors came from a human donor with non-small cell lung cancer whose response to radiotherapy plus ipilimumab could not be evaluated.

This clone showed up just once. The V gene is TRBV18, the J gene TRBJ2-5, with 7 bases lining up with TRBD1. J was trimmed by 5 bases and V by 2 bases; bases with no gene match: 14. CDR1 and CDR2 from the germline V gene are KGHSH and LQKENI. This CDR3 comprises 17 residues. The CDR3 protein is CASSPGRGLNPPETQYF. CDR3 nucleotides: TGTGCCAGCTCACCAGGAAGGGGGCTGAACCCACCCGAGACCCAGTACTTC.

J is TRBJ1-1 and V is TRBV28, with 7 bases matching TRBD1. CDR3 size: 12 residues. CDR1 and CDR2 (germline): MDHEN, SYDVKM. V shed 8 bases and J 7 bases; nucleotides not matched to a gene: 7. CDR3 sequence: CASLRGLSEAFF. CDR3 nucleotide sequence: TGTGCCAGCCTCAGGGGGTTGAGTGAAGCTTTCTTT. Variable domain in full (rest from reference TRBV28 and TRBJ1-1): DVKVTQSSRYLVKRTGEKVFLECVQDMDHENMFWYRQDPGLGLRLIYFSYDVKMKEKGDIPEGYSVSREKKERFSLILESASTNQTSMYLCASLRGLSEAFFGQGTRLTVV.

The chain carries TRBV5-6 and TRBJ2-1; TRBD2 aligns across 7 bases. V lost 3 bases and J lost 0; bases outside the gene matches: 3. The V gene's germline CDR1 is SGHDT and CDR2 YYEEEE. This CDR3 contains 15 residues. The CDR3 protein is CASSSSGSSYNEQFF. The CDR3 DNA sequence: TGTGCCAGCAGCTCTAGCGGAAGCTCCTACAATGAGCAGTTCTTC.

This clone has just one count. The chain recombines TRBV4-2 with TRBJ2-5; TRBD2 matches at 11 bases. Trimming cost V 0 bases and J 5 bases; bases outside gene matches: 11. The CDR3 consists of 18 residues. The V gene's germline CDR1 is LGHNA and CDR2 YNFKEQ. Written as DNA, the CDR3 is TGTGCCAGCAGCCAAGATCGGGCTAGCGGGGGGCCAGGGGAGACCCAGTACTTC. This translates into CASSQDRASGGPGETQYF.

The J gene is TRBJ2-1, the V gene TRBV29-1, with 12 nucleotides matching TRBD2. This CDR3 is built from 14 residues. The trim removed 5 bases at V and 6 bases at J, leaving 5 bases unmatched. Germline V CDR1 and CDR2: SQVTM, ANQGSEA. Written as DNA, the CDR3 is TGCAGCGTTTCGGGACTAGCGGGTTTCAATGAGCAGTTCTTC. Translation gives CSVSGLAGFNEQFF.

The chain has TRBV4-3 and TRBJ1-2; a possible D gene is TRBD1 (5 bases). This CDR3 has 15 residues. Germline CDR1 is LGHNA and CDR2 is YSLEER. The V and J ends lost 6 bases and 1 base respectively, with 15 bases between them. As DNA, the CDR3 is TGCGCCAGCAGGAGGGGAGCGGGTCTTAACTATGGCTACACCTTC. Its protein product is CASRRGAGLNYGYTF.

The rearrangement joins TRBV18 to TRBJ2-2, with a possible D match to TRBD1 (5 bases). V gave up 6 bases and J gave up 6 bases, with 8 bases separating them. Germline loops: CDR1 KGHSH, CDR2 LQKENI. This CDR3 has 12 residues. The CDR3 DNA is TGTGCCAGCTCCCGACAGTCCGGGGAGCTGTTTTTT. This encodes CASSRQSGELFF.

There are a few counts of this clone. This sequence joins TRBV6-5 and TRBJ1-3; D gene ambiguous. The CDR3 contains 15 residues. Germline lookup yields CDR1 MNHEY and CDR2 SVGAGI. Trimming pared 0 bases from V and 4 bases from J, leaving 10 bases between. This CDR3 reads CASSYSSFRGNTIYF. The CDR3 DNA follows: TGTGCCAGCAGTTACTCTAGTTTTCGCGGAAACACCATATATTTT.